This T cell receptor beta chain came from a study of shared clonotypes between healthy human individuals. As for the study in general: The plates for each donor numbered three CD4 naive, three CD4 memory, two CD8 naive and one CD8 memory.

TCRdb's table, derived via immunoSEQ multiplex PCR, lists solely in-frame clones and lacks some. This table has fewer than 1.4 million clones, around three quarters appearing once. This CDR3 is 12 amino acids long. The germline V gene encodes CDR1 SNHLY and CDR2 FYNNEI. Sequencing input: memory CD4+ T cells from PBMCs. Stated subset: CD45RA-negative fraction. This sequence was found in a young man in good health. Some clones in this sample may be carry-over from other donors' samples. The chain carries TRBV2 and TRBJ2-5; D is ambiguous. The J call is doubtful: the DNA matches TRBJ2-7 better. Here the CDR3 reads CASSGQIYEQYF. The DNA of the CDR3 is TGTGCCAGCAGTGGCCAGATCTACGAGCAGTACTTC.